These 13 T cell receptor beta chains came from one sample sequenced in a study of CD8+ T cells in alopecia areata. Treatment denoted: oral pan-JAK inhibitor, 5-10 mg twice daily. After isolation, RNA underwent reverse transcription to generate cDNA as the sequencing template. TCRdb's table, derived via immunoSEQ multiplex PCR, lists solely in-frame clones and lacks some. Of about 97,000 clones listed, roughly three fifths are singletons. This sample comprised CD8+ T cells sorted from blood, obtained between weeks 55 and 65, from a patient treated with tofacitinib. The receptor set was obtained from a human donor with alopecia areata.

This clone was seen more than once but under ten times. This rearrangement joins TRBV4-1 to TRBJ2-1, with D maybe TRBD1 (6 bases). The CDR3 is made up of 16 amino acids. The germline V gene has CDR1 MGHRA and CDR2 YSYEKL. Trimming cost V 0 bases and J 7 bases, with 16 bases left between them. The CDR3 is CASSQESYRDPNEQFF. CDR3 nucleotide sequence: TGCGCCAGCAGCCAAGAGAGTTACAGGGATCCGAATGAGCAGTTCTTC.

The chain is built from TRBV7-9 and TRBJ2-5, with 7 positions matching TRBD2. Germline V CDR1 and CDR2: SEHNR, FQNEAQ (reference sequence). V was clipped by 6 bases and J by 2 bases; unmatched bases: 9. This CDR3 region has 15 residues. For the CDR3, the DNA is TGTGCCAGCAGTTTCTCGGGGGGACGACAAGAGACCCAGTACTTC. Its protein product is CASSFSGGRQETQYF.

This clone occurred a few times. The chain uses TRBV7-9 and TRBJ1-1, with D tentatively TRBD1 (5 bases). Germline-derived CDR1 and CDR2 are SEHNR and FQNEAQ (reference sequence). Trimming removed 1 base from V and 1 base from J, with 7 bases in between. This CDR3 has 14 residues. The CDR3: CASSLGGQNTEAFF. The CDR3 DNA follows: TGTGCCAGCAGCTTAGGCGGACAGAACACTGAAGCTTTCTTT.

This clone was found a few times. This chain joins TRBV4-1 and TRBJ2-7; 7 bases line up with TRBD2. This CDR3 is 16 amino acids long. Germline V CDR1 and CDR2: MGHRA, YSYEKL. J gave up 4 bases and V 0 bases, and 9 bases lay outside the gene matches. The CDR3 nucleotides are TGCGCCAGCAGCCAAGAATTAGAGCGGGGAGTATACGAGCAGTACTTC. Protein product: CASSQELERGVYEQYF.

The V and J genes are TRBV30 and TRBJ2-7; D may be TRBD1 (6 bases). V was clipped by 0 bases and J by 1 base, with 10 bases between them. Per the germline V gene, CDR1 is GTSNPN and CDR2 is SVGIG (reference sequence). The CDR3 sequence is 14 residues long. The CDR3 DNA is TGTGCCTGGAGTGTGGTCAGGGGTTCCTACGAGCAGTACTTC. This gives the protein CAWSVVRGSYEQYF.

On this clone itself: Other nucleotide sequences from this sample produce the same CDR3. The chain employs TRBV15 and TRBJ2-7; no clear D. The CDR3 loop spans 12 amino acids. Germline assignment: CDR1 LNHNV and CDR2 YYDKDF (reference sequence). V lost 0 bases and J 7 bases, leaving 7 bases between the germline ends. The chain's CDR3 is CATSREAGEQYF. In DNA, the CDR3 is TGTGCCACCAGCAGAGAGGCCGGGGAGCAGTACTTC.

V is TRBV6-1 and J is TRBJ2-4; a weak D match, TRBD2 (6 bases). The CDR3 totals 16 residues. The germline V gene encodes CDR1 MNHNS and CDR2 SASEGT. Trimming cost V 3 bases and J 0 bases, with 12 bases left between them. CDR3 in DNA: TGTGCCAGCAGTGAGTGGGGGGAAATAGCCAAAAACATTCAGTACTTC. Its translation is CASSEWGEIAKNIQYF.

The CDR3 reads CASSRRTGDWYF. In DNA, the CDR3 is TGTGCCAGCAGTCGCCGGACCGGGGACTGGTACTTC. This chain links TRBV27 with TRBJ2-7; a weak D match, TRBD2 (6 bases). The CDR3 length is 12 residues. Germline V lookup: CDR1 MNHEY, CDR2 SMNVEV (reference sequence). V lost 5 bases, J lost 12 bases, and 17 bases lay in between.

The rearrangement uses TRBV5-6 and TRBJ2-1, with TRBD1 matching 7 bases. V trimming: 2 bases; J trimming: 6 bases; junction bases outside the gene matches: 8. Germline CDR1 is SGHDT and CDR2 is YYEEEE. The CDR3 spans 15 residues. The DNA for the CDR3 is TGTGCCAGCAGCTTAGCAAGACAGGGTTTCAATGAGCAGTTCTTC. It specifies CASSLARQGFNEQFF.

This clone was found a few times. CDR3 bases: TGTGCCAGCAGGATGGGCACAGGGTGGAGTACTGAAGCTTTCTTT. This codes for CASRMGTGWSTEAFF. The J gene is TRBJ1-1, the V gene TRBV7-8; D possibly corresponds to TRBD1 (6 bases). There are 15 residues in the CDR3. Germline CDR1 SGHVS, CDR2 FQNEAQ. V was trimmed by 6 bases and J by 5 bases, leaving 19 bases between them. Drawing the rest from reference TRBV7-8 and TRBJ1-1, the complete variable domain is GAGVSQSPRYKVAKRGQDVALRCDPISGHVSLFWYQQALGQGPEFLTYFQNEAQLDKSGLPSDRFFAERPEGSVSTLKIQRTQQEDSAVYLCASRMGTGWSTEAFFGQGTRLTVV.

The V call is TRBV6-1, the J call TRBJ1-2, with unresolved D. Trimming took off 2 bases at V and 8 bases at J, with 18 bases between the two ends. CDR3 length equals 15 residues. Looked up from germline, CDR1 is MNHNS and CDR2 is SASEGT. The CDR3 DNA reads as TGTGCCAGCAGTGAATCTACGAGCCGACGGTTGGGCTACACCTTC. Its protein is CASSESTSRRLGYTF.

This clone came up a few times. J is TRBJ2-7 and V is TRBV27; the D gene is possibly TRBD2 (6 bases). Germline lookup yields CDR1 MNHEY and CDR2 SMNVEV (reference sequence). This CDR3 is built from 15 residues. The V end was cut by 0 bases, the J end by 5 bases, with 14 bases between. CDR3 coding DNA: TGTGCCAGCAGTTTATCGAGGCGGGGAACGGACGAGCAGTACTTC. It yields the protein CASSLSRRGTDEQYF.

The chain employs TRBV29-1 and TRBJ2-1; D might be TRBD2 (5 bases). Germline assignment: CDR1 SQVTM and CDR2 ANQGSEA. V gave up 1 base and J gave up 4 bases, with 17 bases separating them. The CDR3 totals 16 residues. CDR3 sequence: CSVEGSRDQNYNEQFF. The CDR3 nucleotides read TGCAGCGTTGAAGGGTCGAGGGATCAGAATTACAATGAGCAGTTCTTC.